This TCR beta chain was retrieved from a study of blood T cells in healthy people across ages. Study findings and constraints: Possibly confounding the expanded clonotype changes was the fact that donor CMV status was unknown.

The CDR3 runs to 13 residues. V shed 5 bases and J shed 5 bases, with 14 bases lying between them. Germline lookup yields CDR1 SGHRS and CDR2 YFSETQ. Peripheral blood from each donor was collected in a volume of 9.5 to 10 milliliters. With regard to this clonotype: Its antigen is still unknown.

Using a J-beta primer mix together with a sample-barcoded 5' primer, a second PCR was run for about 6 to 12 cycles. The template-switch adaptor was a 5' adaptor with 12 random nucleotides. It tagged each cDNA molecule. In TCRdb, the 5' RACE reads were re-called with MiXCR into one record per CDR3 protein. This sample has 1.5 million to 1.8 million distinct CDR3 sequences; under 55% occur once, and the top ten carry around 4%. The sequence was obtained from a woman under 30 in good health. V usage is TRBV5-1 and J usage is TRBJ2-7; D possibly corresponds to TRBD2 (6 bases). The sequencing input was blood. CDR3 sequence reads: CASSAGRGDEQYF. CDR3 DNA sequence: TGCGCCAGCAGTGCGGGAAGAGGGGACGAGCAGTACTTC.